The following is a TCR beta chain sequence with its context. Profiling relied on immunoSEQ multiplex PCR, and the TCRdb table lists in-frame clones only, not all of them. The table records more than 140,000 clones, 80% to 95% of them present only once. This sample was taken from a study of T cell responses to AZD1222 COVID-19 vaccine. V lost 5 bases to trimming and J lost 4 bases, with 17 bases between them. Per the germline V gene, CDR1 is LNHDA and CDR2 is SQIVND (reference sequence). CDR3 length: 16 residues. The clonotype was recovered from an adult in good health. This chain connects TRBV19 to TRBJ2-2, with a weak D call TRBD1 (5 bases). This sample comprised peripheral blood, obtained on day 0 of MenACWY control vaccination. In DNA form, the CDR3 reads TGTGCCAGTAGTCCTGGTCTTGACAGAAGCACCGGGGAGCTGTTTTTT. Translated, it gives CASSPGLDRSTGELFF.